The T cell receptor (beta chain) described here comes from a study of T cell changes during pregnancy in multiple sclerosis. Germline-derived CDR1 and CDR2 are SNHLY and FYNNEI. V was shortened by 0 bases and J by 2 bases, with 14 bases between the two germline ends. This CDR3 region has 16 residues. Using immunoSEQ multiplex PCR, the repertoire was profiled, and TCRdb retains in-frame clones only, with some absent. The table includes about 81,000 clones, 85% to 95% detected once. The sequence was collected from a female donor in good health, enrolled as a control in a pregnancy study. The chain couples TRBV2 to TRBJ2-7; possible D gene TRBD1, 6 bases. The sample in question was peripheral blood, obtained in the third trimester of pregnancy. The DNA of the CDR3 is TGTGCCAGCAGTGAAGCGATTTCCGGGACACCCTACGAGCAGTACTTC. Protein product: CASSEAISGTPYEQYF. The complete variable domain, with remaining parts taken from reference TRBV2 and TRBJ2-7, reads EPEVTQTPSHQVTQMGQEVILRCVPISNHLYFYWYRQILGQKVEFLVSFYNNEISEKSEIFDDQFSVERPDGSNFTLKIRSTKLEDSAMYFCASSEAISGTPYEQYFGPGTRLTVT.